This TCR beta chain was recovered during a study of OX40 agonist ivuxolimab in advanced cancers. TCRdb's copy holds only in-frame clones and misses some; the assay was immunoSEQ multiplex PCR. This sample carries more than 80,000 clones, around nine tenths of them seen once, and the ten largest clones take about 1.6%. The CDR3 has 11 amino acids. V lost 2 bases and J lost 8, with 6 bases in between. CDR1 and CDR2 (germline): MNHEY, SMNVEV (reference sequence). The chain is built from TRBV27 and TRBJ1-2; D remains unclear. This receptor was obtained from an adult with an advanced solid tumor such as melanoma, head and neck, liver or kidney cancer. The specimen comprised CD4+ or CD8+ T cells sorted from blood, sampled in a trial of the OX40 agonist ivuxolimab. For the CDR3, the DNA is TGTGCCAGCAGTTTAGGGCGAGGCTACACCTTC. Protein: CASSLGRGYTF.